This T cell receptor (beta chain) stems from a study of T cell clonality in common variable immunodeficiency (dated by TCRdb to 2013 to 2016). Results and caveats for the whole study, not just this receptor: According to the authors, finding the cause of the higher clonality in CVID would require sequencing the repertoires of T cell subpopulations. CVID TCRbeta sequences were reported to have fewer deletions and N-nucleotide insertions and to lack highly modified clones with 13 or more V deletions. Correlations between repertoire features and clinical complications were limited by patient heterogeneity within the CVID cohort. TCRbeta clonality was higher in CVID subjects than in healthy controls (t-test p = 0.018), and the increase was most characteristic of about a third of subjects. Healthy controls shared more TCRbeta clones with each other than CVID subjects shared among themselves (p < 0.0001). Even though DNA input was the same, control samples had an average of about 90,000 unique sequences each, compared with about 31,000 in CVID samples.

This clone has a count of ten or more. What this receptor recognizes is not known. The read finishes 3 residues shy of the CDR3 end, and the germline J gene is used to complete it. CDR1 PRHDT and CDR2 FYEKMQ were looked up in the germline V gene (reference sequence). The cysteine opens and the phenylalanine closes a CDR3 of 13 amino acids. The CDR3 was read in part: 30 bases, with the frame set at base 1. Trimming costs V 1 base and J 8 bases, and their ends lie 9 bases apart. Diagnosis of CVID followed standard criteria, namely serum IgG, IgA and/or IgM below the normal range together with specific antibody deficiency. There were under 50 subjects in the CVID group (approximately 15 female and 29 male), ranging in age from 9 to 64 years, with a mean age of roughly 40. Both CVID patients and healthy controls were predominantly of Caucasian heritage. At the time of study participation, every CVID subject had been on replacement immunoglobulin therapy for one year or longer. No CVID subject was ill or taking immunomodulatory or immunosuppressive medication when blood was collected. From each donor, roughly 5 to 8.5 ml of heparinized peripheral whole blood was collected. TCRbeta CDR3 repertoires were sequenced from genomic DNA of adults with common variable immune deficiency (CVID) and healthy adult controls. Diluted blood was density-centrifuged over Hypaque 1077 or Ficoll-Paque to isolate peripheral blood mononuclear cells. Genomic DNA was obtained from unsorted mononuclear cells through either Qiagen column purification or a centrifugation-based method.

Equivalent amounts of genomic DNA from CVID and control samples were used as sequencing input. For every sample, a 60 bp segment covering the rearranged TCRbeta CDR3 region was amplified and then sequenced. TCRbeta amplification used the immunoSEQ assay, a bias-corrected multiplex PCR with high-throughput sequencing. The study's own analysis went as follows. Every unique nucleotide sequence was considered a clone and was annotated with V, D and J genes, copy number and frequency. Sequences were labeled productive if in frame, and non-productive if out of frame or containing stop codons. As previously described, clonality was calculated on the basis of Shannon's entropy. The predicted amino acid sequences of productive clones were used to derive mean CDR3 Kyte-Doolittle hydropathy. Scaled V gene usage was hierarchically clustered using Manhattan distance and complete linkage with the R hclust function. Sharing of clones by CDR3 amino acid sequence was evaluated through resampling of 12 repertoires per group over 100 rounds. The repertoires were screened for approximately 63 published EBV-specific TCRbeta sequences and around 240 published CMV-specific TCRbeta sequences. After a couple of CVID samples that produced fewer than 10,000 sequences were dropped from the analysis, roughly 42 CVID repertoires remained. Imported from immuneACCESS, the table was reduced by TCRdb to in-frame sequences with V and J called. These copies leave out some clones; in studies compared against another copy, an unresolved V gene accounts for under half, and the cause of the remainder is not known. From that table come the V and J calls and clone size; the DNA was used to work out D and trimming. The sample records about 30,000 clones, none occurring a single time. Of the sample, around 5% falls within the top ten clones.

In this chain, TRBV13 is recombined with TRBJ2-1, with an unclear D gene assignment. The clonotype comes from a human donor with common variable immunodeficiency. Sequences were obtained from peripheral blood mononuclear cells. The sequenced CDR3 bases are TGTGCCAGCAGCTTAGTTATAGGGCATGAG. Translated, it reads CASSLVIGHE. The whole CDR3 sequence reads CASSLVIGHEQFF.